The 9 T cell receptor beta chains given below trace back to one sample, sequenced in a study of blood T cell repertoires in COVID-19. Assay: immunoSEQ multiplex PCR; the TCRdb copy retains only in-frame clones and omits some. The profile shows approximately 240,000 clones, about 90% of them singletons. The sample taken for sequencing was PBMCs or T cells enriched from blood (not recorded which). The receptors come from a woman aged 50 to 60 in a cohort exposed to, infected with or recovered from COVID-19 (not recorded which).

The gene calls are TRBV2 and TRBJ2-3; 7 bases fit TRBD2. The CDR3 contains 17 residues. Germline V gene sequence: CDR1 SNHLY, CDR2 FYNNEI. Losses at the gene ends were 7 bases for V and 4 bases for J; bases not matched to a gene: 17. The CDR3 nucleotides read TGTGCCAGCATCCCCAACCGTGACTATGCGGGGGCAGATACGCAGTATTTT. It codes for CASIPNRDYAGADTQYF.

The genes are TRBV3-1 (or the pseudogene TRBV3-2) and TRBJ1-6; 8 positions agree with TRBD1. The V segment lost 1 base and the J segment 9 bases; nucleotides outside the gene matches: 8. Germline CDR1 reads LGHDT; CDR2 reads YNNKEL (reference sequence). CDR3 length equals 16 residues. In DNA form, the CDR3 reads TGTGCCAGCAGCCAAGGGACAGGGTCTATCCCTTCACCCCTCCACTTT. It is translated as CASSQGTGSIPSPLHF.

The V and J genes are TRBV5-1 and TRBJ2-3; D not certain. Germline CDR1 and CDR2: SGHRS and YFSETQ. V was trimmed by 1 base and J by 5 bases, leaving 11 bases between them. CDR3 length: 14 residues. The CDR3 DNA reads TGCGCCAGCAGCTTGCGTGACAAGCTAGATACGCAGTATTTT. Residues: CASSLRDKLDTQYF.

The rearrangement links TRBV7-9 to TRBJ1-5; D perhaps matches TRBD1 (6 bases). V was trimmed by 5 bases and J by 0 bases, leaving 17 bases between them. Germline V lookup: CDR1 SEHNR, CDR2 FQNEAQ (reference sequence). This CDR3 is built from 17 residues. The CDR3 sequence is CASSGQGMINSNQPQHF. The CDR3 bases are TGTGCCAGCAGCGGGCAGGGGATGATTAATAGCAATCAGCCCCAGCATTTT.

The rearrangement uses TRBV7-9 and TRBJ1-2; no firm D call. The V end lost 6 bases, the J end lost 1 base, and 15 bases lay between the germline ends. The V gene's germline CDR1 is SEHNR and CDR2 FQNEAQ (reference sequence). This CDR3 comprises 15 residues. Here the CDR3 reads CASRGGSWGNYGYTF. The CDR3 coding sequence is TGTGCCAGCAGAGGAGGCAGTTGGGGTAACTATGGCTACACCTTC.

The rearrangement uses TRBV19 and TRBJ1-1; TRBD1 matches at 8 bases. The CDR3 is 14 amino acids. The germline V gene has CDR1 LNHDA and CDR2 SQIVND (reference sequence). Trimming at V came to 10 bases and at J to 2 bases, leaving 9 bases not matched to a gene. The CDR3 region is CATRGQGQNTEAFF. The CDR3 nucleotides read TGTGCCACGAGAGGACAGGGTCAAAACACTGAAGCTTTCTTT.

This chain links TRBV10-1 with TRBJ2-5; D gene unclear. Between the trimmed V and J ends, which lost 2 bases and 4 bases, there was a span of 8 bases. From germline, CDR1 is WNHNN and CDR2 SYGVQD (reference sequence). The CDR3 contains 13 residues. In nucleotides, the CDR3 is TGCGCCAGCAGTGAGCGGGTCGGAGAGACCCAGTACTTC. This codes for CASSERVGETQYF.

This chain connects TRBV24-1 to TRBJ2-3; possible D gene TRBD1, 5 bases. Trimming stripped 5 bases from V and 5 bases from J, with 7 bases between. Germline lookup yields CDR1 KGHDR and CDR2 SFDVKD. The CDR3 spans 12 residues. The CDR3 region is CATSARGDTQYF. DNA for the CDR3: TGTGCCACCAGTGCTAGGGGAGATACGCAGTATTTT.

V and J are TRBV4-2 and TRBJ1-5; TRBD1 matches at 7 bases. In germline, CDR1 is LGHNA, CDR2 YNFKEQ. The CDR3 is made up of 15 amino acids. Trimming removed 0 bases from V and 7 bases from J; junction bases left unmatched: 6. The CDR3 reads CASSQDPQGGQPQHF. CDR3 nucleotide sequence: TGTGCCAGCAGCCAAGATCCCCAGGGGGGCCAGCCCCAGCATTTT.